This passage covers 8 T cell receptor beta chains from one sample sequenced in a study of blood T cell repertoires in COVID-19. The repertoire was sequenced with immunoSEQ multiplex PCR; TCRdb's copy has only in-frame clones and lacks some. The sample yields just over 80,000 clones, about 89% seen once. Sequencing was carried out using PBMCs or T cells enriched from blood (not recorded which). The receptors come from a woman between 45 and 65 years old with acute COVID-19.

The chain is built from TRBV29-1 and TRBJ1-1, with D unclear. The CDR3 sequence is 13 residues long. Between the trimmed V and J ends, which lost 8 bases and 5 bases, there was a span of 18 bases. CDR1 is SQVTM, CDR2 ANQGSEA, per germline. CDR3 amino acids: CSFTGPRRTEAFF. The CDR3 nucleotides are TGCAGCTTTACCGGGCCCCGGAGGACTGAAGCTTTCTTT. The complete variable domain, with remaining parts taken from reference TRBV29-1 and TRBJ1-1, reads SAVISQKPSRDICQRGTSLTIQCQVDSQVTMMFWYRQQPGQSLTLIATANQGSEATYESGFVIDKFPISRPNLTFSTLTVSNMSPEDSSIYLCSFTGPRRTEAFFGQGTRLTVV.

The chain carries TRBV7-9 and TRBJ1-2, with D perhaps matching TRBD1 (5 bases). The CDR3 runs to 14 residues. CDR1 and CDR2 from the germline V gene are SEHNR and FQNEAQ (reference sequence). Deletions cut 2 bases from V and 1 base from J, with 8 bases between. The CDR3 loop is CASSLPGGNYGYTF. CDR3 coding DNA: TGTGCCAGCAGCTTACCCGGGGGTAACTATGGCTACACCTTC.

This clone occurred a few times. The chain is built from TRBV27 and TRBJ1-1, with D maybe TRBD1 (5 bases). The CDR3 runs to 15 residues. V was pared by 3 bases and J by 1 base, with 12 bases between. From germline, CDR1 is MNHEY and CDR2 SMNVEV (reference sequence). In DNA, the CDR3 is TGTGCCAGCAGTTTGCAGGGAAACACGAACACTGAAGCTTTCTTT. Amino acid sequence: CASSLQGNTNTEAFF.

This chain joins TRBV28 and TRBJ1-3; 7 nucleotides agree with TRBD1. This CDR3 contains 15 residues. Germline V gives CDR1 MDHEN, CDR2 SYDVKM. V shed 3 bases and J 6 bases; nucleotides not matched to a gene: 8. The CDR3 DNA is TGTGCCAGCAGTTTTGGGACAGAAAAATTAAACACCATATATTTT. Its protein is CASSFGTEKLNTIYF.

The chain carries TRBV24-1 and TRBJ1-2; 8 nucleotides agree with TRBD1. Germline V lookup: CDR1 KGHDR, CDR2 SFDVKD. V lost 4 bases and J lost 8; bases outside the gene matches: 11. This CDR3 is built from 15 residues. The CDR3 is CATSDPTGDGRGYTF. The CDR3 DNA is TGTGCCACCAGTGACCCGACAGGGGACGGTCGCGGCTACACCTTC.

The chain couples TRBV19 to TRBJ1-2, with 7 bases identical to TRBD1. The germline V gene encodes CDR1 LNHDA and CDR2 SQIVND (reference sequence). This CDR3 has 13 amino acids. V was clipped by 5 bases and J by 10 bases; unmatched bases: 10. CDR3 DNA: TGTGCCAGTAGTCTAGGGGGCATGGGTTTCTACACCTTC. Translating it yields CASSLGGMGFYTF.

The genes are TRBV5-4 and TRBJ1-4; TRBD1 aligns across 10 bases. This CDR3 has 17 residues. Germline CDR1 is SGHNT and CDR2 is YYREEE (reference sequence). After removal of 4 bases from V and 7 bases from J, the junction contained 13 bases not matched to a gene. DNA of the CDR3: TGTGCCAGCAGCACCGGACAGGGGGGATTCGTTCGTGAAAAACTGTTTTTT. This translates into CASSTGQGGFVREKLFF.

The rearrangement joins TRBV11-2 to TRBJ2-2, with unresolved D. CDR3 size: 15 residues. V lost 6 bases and J 4 bases, leaving 15 bases between the germline ends. The germline V gene encodes CDR1 SGHAT and CDR2 FQNNGV. CDR3 nucleotides: TGTGCCAGCAGGCCACCGGTCCAGCGCACCGGGGAGCTGTTTTTT. It is translated as CASRPPVQRTGELFF.